The 31 T cell receptor beta chains below all came from one sample that was sequenced in a study of blood T cell repertoires in COVID-19. Generated by immunoSEQ multiplex PCR, the TCRdb table keeps only in-frame clones and is missing some. The sample lists approximately 470,000 clones, around 90% occurring once. Sequencing was carried out using PBMCs or T cells enriched from blood (not recorded which). The receptor source for this set is a woman under 30 who had recovered from COVID-19.

The rearrangement links TRBV4-1 to TRBJ2-3, with 13 positions matching TRBD2. The CDR3 is made up of 18 amino acids. The germline V gene encodes CDR1 MGHRA and CDR2 YSYEKL. Trimming at V came to 6 bases and at J to 0 bases, leaving 9 bases not matched to a gene. The CDR3 protein is CASSLWGTSGASTDTQYF. The CDR3 DNA reads TGCGCCAGCAGTCTCTGGGGGACTAGCGGGGCTAGCACAGATACGCAGTATTTT.

This clone was recorded a few times. The chain couples TRBV3-1 (or the pseudogene TRBV3-2) to TRBJ1-5, with D hard to call. The CDR3 is made up of 13 amino acids. Germline V CDR1 and CDR2: LGHDT, YNNKEL (reference sequence). The ends were cut back, 1 base at V and 5 bases at J, with 6 bases in the middle. CDR3 in amino acids: CASSQASHQPQHF. DNA for the CDR3: TGTGCCAGCAGCCAAGCGTCCCATCAGCCCCAGCATTTT.

The rearrangement uses TRBV3-1 (or the pseudogene TRBV3-2) and TRBJ1-5, with a weak D call TRBD1 (6 bases). Trimming stripped 0 bases from V and 9 bases from J, with 15 bases between. The CDR3 has 15 amino acids. Per the germline V gene, CDR1 is LGHDT and CDR2 is YNNKEL (reference sequence). The CDR3 is CASSQDLSGGRPQHF. CDR3 bases: TGTGCCAGCAGCCAAGATCTATCCGGGGGGCGGCCCCAGCATTTT.

The chain recombines TRBV3-1 (or the pseudogene TRBV3-2) with TRBJ2-5; 10 nucleotides match TRBD2. This CDR3 is built from 14 residues. The V gene's germline CDR1 is LGHDT and CDR2 YNNKEL (reference sequence). J lost 4 bases, V lost 4 bases, and 3 bases had no gene match. The CDR3 DNA sequence: TGTGCCAGCAGCCTATTAGCGGGGGGAGAGACCCAGTACTTC. Protein: CASSLLAGGETQYF.

The CDR3 sequence is CASSPSSGTIPYNEQFF. The DNA for the CDR3 is TGTGCCAGCAGCCCCAGCTCCGGGACTATACCCTACAATGAGCAGTTCTTC. The chain is built from TRBV3-1 (or the pseudogene TRBV3-2) and TRBJ2-1; 7 bases align to TRBD2. The CDR3 is 17 amino acids. Germline CDR1 reads LGHDT; CDR2 reads YNNKEL (reference sequence). V trimming: 4 bases; J trimming: 2 bases; junction bases outside the gene matches: 11.

The chain combines TRBV7-8 with TRBJ2-7, with TRBD1 as a possible D gene (6 bases). The CDR3 contains 15 residues. The germline V and J ends were trimmed by 5 bases and 3 bases, with 17 bases remaining between them. Germline values: CDR1 SGHVS, CDR2 FQNEAQ. In DNA, the CDR3 is TGTGCCAGCAGCACTCAAACAGGGTTCCTCTACGAGCAGTACTTC. Its protein product is CASSTQTGFLYEQYF.

The chain is built from TRBV16 and TRBJ1-1; D is undetermined. This CDR3 has 14 residues. The V end was cut by 0 bases, the J end by 8 bases, with 13 bases between. CDR1 KGHSY and CDR2 FQNENV come from the germline V gene. CDR3 in amino acids: CASSQSLPQLEAFF. The CDR3 DNA is TGTGCCAGCAGCCAATCCCTGCCTCAACTGGAAGCTTTCTTT. Together with reference TRBV16 and TRBJ1-1, the CDR3 gives the full variable domain: GEEVAQTPKHLVRGEGQKAKLYCAPIKGHSYVFWYQQVLKNEFKFLISFQNENVFDETGMPKERFSAKCLPNSPCSLEIQATKLEDSAVYFCASSQSLPQLEAFFGQGTRLTVV.

V usage is TRBV9 and J usage is TRBJ2-5; 7 bases line up with TRBD2. Trimming took 3 bases from V and 5 from J; bases not matched to a gene: 10. Germline V gives CDR1 SGDLS, CDR2 YYNGEE. The CDR3 runs 15 residues. CDR3 coding DNA: TGTGCCAGCAGCGCCTTTGGCGGGGAGGGGGAGACCCAGTACTTC. Its protein product is CASSAFGGEGETQYF.

V and J are TRBV12-5 and TRBJ1-4; D not resolved. CDR1 LGHNT and CDR2 FRNRAP come from the germline V gene. The CDR3 covers 14 residues. Trimming removed 10 bases at V and 3 bases at J, with 15 bases between. This CDR3 reads CATSGELANEKLFF. The CDR3 DNA follows: TGTGCTACCAGCGGGGAGCTTGCTAATGAAAAACTGTTTTTT.

This rearrangement joins TRBV4-1 to TRBJ2-1, with 13 bases fitting TRBD2. The V and J ends lost 1 base and 2 bases, in that order; junction bases with no gene match: 8. CDR3 length: 19 residues. CDR1 and CDR2 from the germline V gene are MGHRA and YSYEKL. Here the CDR3 reads CASSQVTSGGAVTYNEQFF. As DNA, the CDR3 is TGCGCCAGCAGCCAAGTTACTAGCGGGGGGGCCGTTACCTACAATGAGCAGTTCTTC.

V is TRBV19 and J is TRBJ1-1, with D possibly TRBD1 on 6 matching bases. The CDR3 sequence is 14 residues long. Trimming took 1 base from V and 3 from J, leaving 9 bases between them. Germline values: CDR1 LNHDA, CDR2 SQIVND (reference sequence). The CDR3 DNA follows: TGTGCCAGTAGTATAGTGCACAGGGACACTGAAGCTTTCTTT. As protein: CASSIVHRDTEAFF.

This chain links TRBV9 with TRBJ2-7, with D possibly matching TRBD1 (5 bases). V was pared by 2 bases and J by 2 bases, with 11 bases between. Germline CDR1 reads SGDLS; CDR2 reads YYNGEE. CDR3 length: 14 residues. CDR3 amino acids: CASSVREGPYEQYF. In DNA, the CDR3 is TGTGCCAGCAGCGTCAGGGAAGGGCCCTACGAGCAGTACTTC.

This clone was seen a few times. The gene calls are TRBV14 and TRBJ2-2; TRBD2 aligns across 8 bases. The V segment lost 4 bases and the J segment 3 bases; nucleotides outside the gene matches: 4. CDR3 length: 15 residues. Per germline, CDR1 SGHDN and CDR2 FVKESK. CDR3: CASSPRGADTGELFF. DNA of the CDR3: TGTGCCAGCAGCCCGCGGGGGGCGGACACCGGGGAGCTGTTTTTT.

The V call is TRBV12-5, the J call TRBJ2-5, with a tentative D call TRBD1 (6 bases). This CDR3 is 16 amino acids long. CDR1 LGHNT and CDR2 FRNRAP come from the germline V gene. Trimming removed 0 bases from V and 1 base from J, with 12 bases in between. The CDR3 region is CASGLVPGHPQETQYF. The CDR3 region has the DNA TGTGCTAGTGGTTTGGTGCCGGGACACCCCCAAGAGACCCAGTACTTC.

J is TRBJ1-6 and V is TRBV28; D call uncertain. Germline CDR1 reads MDHEN; CDR2 reads SYDVKM. This CDR3 has 14 residues. The V end was cut by 1 base, the J end by 6 bases, with 7 bases between. CDR3 sequence: CASSLSPSNSPLHF. The DNA of the CDR3 is TGTGCCAGCAGTTTATCCCCTAGTAATTCACCCCTCCACTTT.

The chain is built from TRBV28 and TRBJ2-4; TRBD1 matches at 7 bases. CDR3 size: 15 residues. V shed 5 bases, J shed 2 bases, and the junction held 6 bases outside the gene matches. Per germline, CDR1 MDHEN and CDR2 SYDVKM. The DNA of the CDR3 is TGTGCCAGCAGTCCACAGGGGTCAACCAAAAACATTCAGTACTTC. It yields the protein CASSPQGSTKNIQYF.

V and J are TRBV27 and TRBJ1-5, with TRBD1 as a possible D gene (6 bases). The CDR3 is 14 amino acids. Trimming took off 6 bases at V and 3 bases at J, with 12 bases between the two ends. Per the germline V gene, CDR1 is MNHEY and CDR2 is SMNVEV (reference sequence). The CDR3 DNA is TGTGCCAGCAGAAAACAGGGATTCAATCAGCCCCAGCATTTT. Translating it yields CASRKQGFNQPQHF.

V gene TRBV7-9 combines with J gene TRBJ2-5, with D tentatively TRBD2 (5 bases). The CDR3 covers 13 residues. The V end lost 1 base, the J end lost 5 bases, and 8 bases lay between the germline ends. Germline V lookup: CDR1 SEHNR, CDR2 FQNEAQ (reference sequence). CDR3 DNA sequence: TGTGCCAGCAGCTTAGGAGGGTGGGAGACCCAGTACTTC. Its translation: CASSLGGWETQYF. Full variable domain (remainder filled in from reference TRBV7-9 and TRBJ2-5): DTGVSQNPRHKITKRGQNVTFRCDPISEHNRLYWYRQTLGQGPEFLTYFQNEAQLEKSRLLSDRFSAERPKGSFSTLEIQRTEQGDSAMYLCASSLGGWETQYFGPGTRLLVL.

J is TRBJ2-6 and V is TRBV28; perhaps TRBD1 as D (6 bases). V gave up 4 bases and J gave up 2 bases, with 15 bases separating them. The CDR3 is 17 amino acids. CDR1 and CDR2 (germline): MDHEN, SYDVKM. The CDR3 sequence: CASSSRQESPGANVLTF. In DNA, the CDR3 is TGTGCCAGCAGTTCCCGACAGGAAAGCCCTGGGGCCAACGTCCTGACTTTC. Looking up the rest from reference TRBV28 and TRBJ2-6 gives the full variable domain: DVKVTQSSRYLVKRTGEKVFLECVQDMDHENMFWYRQDPGLGLRLIYFSYDVKMKEKGDIPEGYSVSREKKERFSLILESASTNQTSMYLCASSSRQESPGANVLTFGAGSRLTVL.

The V and J genes are TRBV2 and TRBJ1-3; 7 positions match TRBD1. V dropped 4 bases and J dropped 3; count of bases not matched to a gene: 9. This CDR3 is built from 16 residues. Germline CDR1 reads SNHLY; CDR2 reads FYNNEI. CDR3 in amino acids: CASSAPDRPFGNTIYF. For the CDR3, the DNA is TGTGCCAGCAGTGCCCCGGACAGGCCCTTTGGAAACACCATATATTTT. Based on the CDR3 plus reference TRBV2 and TRBJ1-3, the full variable domain is EPEVTQTPSHQVTQMGQEVILRCVPISNHLYFYWYRQILGQKVEFLVSFYNNEISEKSEIFDDQFSVERPDGSNFTLKIRSTKLEDSAMYFCASSAPDRPFGNTIYFGEGSWLTVV.

The chain carries TRBV7-2 and TRBJ1-5; 8 bases line up with TRBD1. The germline V gene encodes CDR1 SGHTA and CDR2 FQGNSA. CDR3 length: 15 amino acids. Unmatched junction bases numbered 6, after V lost 5 bases and J lost 3 bases. The CDR3: CASSHGQGYNQPQHF. For the CDR3, the DNA is TGTGCCAGCAGCCACGGACAGGGCTACAATCAGCCCCAGCATTTT.

This chain joins TRBV5-1 and TRBJ1-2; D not resolved. The V end was cut by 6 bases, the J end by 8 bases, with 23 bases between. The CDR3 has 15 amino acids. From germline, CDR1 is SGHRS and CDR2 YFSETQ. CDR3 region: CASTPLPSALAGYTF. The CDR3 DNA reads as TGCGCCAGCACCCCTCTCCCAAGTGCCCTGGCAGGCTACACCTTC.

J is TRBJ1-2 and V is TRBV5-4; 10 bases match TRBD1. Germline trimming cut 0 bases from V and 8 bases from J; bases unmatched to any gene: 7. From germline, CDR1 is SGHNT and CDR2 YYREEE (reference sequence). The CDR3 runs to 15 residues. This CDR3 is CASSLGGTGDRGYTF. CDR3 bases: TGTGCCAGCAGCTTGGGGGGGACAGGGGATCGGGGCTACACCTTC.

The rearrangement uses TRBV6-1 and TRBJ1-1; maybe TRBD1 (5 bases). The CDR3 runs to 13 residues. Looked up from germline, CDR1 is MNHNS and CDR2 is SASEGT. Trimming took 3 bases from V and 5 from J, leaving 10 bases between them. This CDR3 reads CASSEVRGTEAFF. Written as DNA, the CDR3 is TGTGCCAGCAGTGAGGTTAGGGGAACTGAAGCTTTCTTT.

This clone was observed a single time. This rearrangement joins TRBV29-1 to TRBJ2-1; TRBD2 matches 7 bases. V lost 0 bases and J lost 3; bases outside the gene matches: 2. The germline gives CDR1 SQVTM, CDR2 ANQGSEA. This CDR3 is built from 14 residues. The CDR3 sequence is CSVEDPGGYNEQFF. Here the CDR3 DNA reads TGCAGCGTTGAAGATCCGGGGGGCTACAATGAGCAGTTCTTC.

The V gene is TRBV5-1, the J gene TRBJ1-2; 12 nucleotides match TRBD1. The CDR3 spans 16 residues. Per the germline V gene, CDR1 is SGHRS and CDR2 is YFSETQ. The V and J ends lost 4 bases and 6 bases, in that order; junction bases with no gene match: 10. DNA for the CDR3: TGCGCCAGCAGCCCGCGTCCCGGGACAGGGGGCGATGGCTACACCTTC. Protein product: CASSPRPGTGGDGYTF.

The CDR3 protein is CASSPGTGTNTGELFF. The CDR3, as DNA: TGTGCCAGCAGCCCTGGGACAGGAACGAACACCGGGGAGCTGTTTTTT. The gene calls are TRBV5-4 and TRBJ2-2; 8 nucleotides line up with TRBD1. V lost 4 bases, J lost 0 bases, and 5 bases stayed unmatched. The CDR3 is 16 residues long. Germline values: CDR1 SGHNT, CDR2 YYREEE (reference sequence).

Note on this clone: The junction differs from germline at one of its ends, possibly a read error. V gene TRBV30 combines with J gene TRBJ2-2; 11 bases map to TRBD1. The length of the CDR3 is 15 residues. The germline CDR1 and CDR2 sequences are GTSNPN and SVGIG (reference sequence). This CDR3 is CARRGTGGNTGELFF. The CDR3 coding sequence is TGTGCCCGGAGAGGGACAGGGGGGAACACCGGGGAGCTGTTTTTT.

The genes are TRBV29-1 and TRBJ1-2, with 7 bases lining up with TRBD1. Per the germline V gene, CDR1 is SQVTM and CDR2 is ANQGSEA. This CDR3 is 15 amino acids long. Trimming removed 3 bases from V and 8 bases from J; junction bases left unmatched: 15. CDR3 nucleotides: TGCAGCGTTGAGGCCCTCGGACAGGTTAGAAGGGGCTACACCTTC. This translates into CSVEALGQVRRGYTF.

The V gene is TRBV3-1 (or the pseudogene TRBV3-2), the J gene TRBJ2-7, with D tentatively TRBD2 (5 bases). The CDR3 consists of 12 residues. Germline CDR1 and CDR2: LGHDT and YNNKEL (reference sequence). V shed 1 base and J shed 7 bases, with 8 bases lying between them. CDR3 bases: TGTGCCAGCAGCCAAGTAGGGAGTGAGCAGTACTTC. Its translation is CASSQVGSEQYF.

The chain combines TRBV12-5 with TRBJ1-5; 9 bases match TRBD1. The CDR3 runs to 21 residues. Germline loops: CDR1 LGHNT, CDR2 FRNRAP. V lost 1 base, J lost 0 bases, and 16 bases stayed unmatched. DNA of the CDR3: TGTGCTAGTGGTTTGGCTTACCTGACAGGGGGTCCCCTGCATAGCAATCAGCCCCAGCATTTT. It is translated as CASGLAYLTGGPLHSNQPQHF.